This T cell receptor beta chain was identified during a study of shared clonotypes between healthy human individuals. Remarks on this clone: Antigen: not known.

Assay runs were performed at deep level. Clones were sequenced by immunoSEQ multiplex PCR, and TCRdb holds only the in-frame ones, with some missing. The sample contains roughly 320,000 clones, roughly 87% of which appear only once. General study findings and limits: How much donors shared clonotypes was expected to be affected by sequencing depth.

Germline CDR1 is MNHNY and CDR2 is SVGAGI (reference sequence). CDR3 length equals 13 residues. With 8 bases clipped from V and 2 bases from J, the junction kept 6 bases outside the gene matches. This chain joins TRBV6-6 and TRBJ2-7, with TRBD2 matching 7 bases. The specimen was memory CD8+ T cells sorted from blood. Subset noted: CD45RO+ cells pooled with CCR7-negative TemRA cells. This receptor was taken from a young man in good health. The CDR3, as DNA: TGTGCCAGCGGCCCAAGCGGGACCTACGAGCAGTACTTC. Residues: CASGPSGTYEQYF.